The 7 T cell receptor beta chains below were found in one sample sequenced in a study of blood T cells in healthy people across ages. Alongside a J-beta primer mix, a sample-barcoded 5' primer served in a second PCR lasting roughly 6 to 12 cycles. TCRdb ran MiXCR on the 5' RACE reads and lists one entry per CDR3 protein. The sample carries 710,000 or so distinct CDR3 sequences, approximately 22% recorded once. Sequenced sample: blood. These receptors were collected from a man aged 70-80 years in good health.

The chain combines TRBV11-3 with TRBJ2-1; 9 bases map to TRBD2. The CDR3 is made up of 16 amino acids. CDR1 is SGHNT, CDR2 YENEEA, per germline. V shed 1 base, J shed 5 bases, and the junction held 6 bases outside the gene matches. The CDR3: CASSLGLAGMHNEQFF. CDR3 bases: TGTGCCAGCAGCTTAGGTCTAGCGGGAATGCACAATGAGCAGTTCTTC.

Written as DNA, the CDR3 is TGCAGCGTCTGGGACATCACAGATACGCAGTATTTT. It codes for CSVWDITDTQYF. The chain joins TRBV29-1 to TRBJ2-3; D possibly corresponds to TRBD1 (6 bases). The CDR3 spans 12 residues. The V gene's germline CDR1 is SQVTM and CDR2 ANQGSEA. Trimming took off 6 bases at V and 2 bases at J, with 9 bases between the two ends.

This clonotype was seen only a few times. This chain uses TRBV27 with TRBJ2-5; D might be TRBD1 or TRBD2, each matching 5 bases. CDR3 size: 15 residues. Germline CDR1 is MNHEY and CDR2 is SMNVEV (reference sequence). V lost 5 bases, J lost 4 bases, and 17 bases lay in between. The CDR3 region has the DNA TGTGCCAGCAGTCTAAAGGGACCCGGACCAGAGACCCAGTACTTC. Amino acid sequence: CASSLKGPGPETQYF.

This clonotype turned up a few times. The chain uses TRBV5-5 and TRBJ1-1; D may be TRBD1 (5 bases). Germline values: CDR1 SGHKS, CDR2 YYEKEE (reference sequence). The germline V and J ends were trimmed by 0 bases and 2 bases, with 11 bases remaining between them. The CDR3 loop spans 15 amino acids. The CDR3 DNA reads TGTGCCAGCAGCTTGGAAGGCAGGGTAAACACTGAAGCTTTCTTT. This sequence encodes CASSLEGRVNTEAFF.

As for this clonotype: A read error may explain this, as a much larger clone is one base away. The chain couples TRBV6-5 to TRBJ2-5, with D possibly TRBD1 on 5 matching bases. The end of the DNA is better explained by TRBJ2-1, so the J call may be wrong. Germline-derived CDR1 and CDR2 are MNHEY and SVGAGI. The length of the CDR3 is 15 residues. In nucleotides, the CDR3 is TGTGCCAGCAGTTACTCGACCAGGGCTAGGAATGGGCAGTTCTTC. The encoded protein is CASSYSTRARNGQFF.

In this sample, this clonotype turned up many times. The chain couples TRBV5-1 to TRBJ2-1; 11 bases map to TRBD2. This CDR3 contains 14 residues. Germline CDR1 and CDR2: SGHRS and YFSETQ. Trimming cost V 5 bases and J 10 bases; bases outside gene matches: 8. The CDR3 bases are TGCGCCAGCAGACCGGGACTAGCGGCGGACGAGCAGTTCTTC. It translates to CASRPGLAADEQFF.

This clonotype appeared a few times. The gene calls are TRBV7-2 and TRBJ2-1; 8 nucleotides match TRBD2. The J call is in doubt because the DNA end fits TRBJ2-5 better. This CDR3 has 16 amino acids. Germline lookup yields CDR1 SGHTA and CDR2 FQGNSA. DNA of the CDR3: TGTGCCAGCAGCTTAAATCTCGGGAGGGCCGGGGAGACCCAGTACTTC. Its translation is CASSLNLGRAGETQYF.